This T cell receptor beta chain was captured by sequencing in a study of shared clonotypes between healthy human individuals. With unsorted samples, genomic DNA was obtained from about 90 million PBMCs. Input per replicate PCR of unsorted PBMC was about 270 ng DNA, corresponding to roughly 28,000 T cell genomes. Bulk PBMC genomic DNA spanned ten immunoSEQ deep plates. In the source study's methods: Because ImmunoSEQ provided only junction sequences with no quality scores, the filtering differed. TCRdb's table, derived via immunoSEQ multiplex PCR, lists solely in-frame clones and lacks some. V, J and clone size are those of that table, while D and trimming were read from the DNA. The sample contains hundreds of thousands of clones, roughly 80% of which appear only once. The germline V gene encodes CDR1 LNHNV and CDR2 YYDKDF (reference sequence). The CDR3 has 13 amino acids. Unmatched junction bases numbered 5, after V lost 7 bases and J lost 4 bases.

J is TRBJ2-3 and V is TRBV15; TRBD2 aligns across 7 bases. The receptor was derived from a woman aged 40 to 50 in good health. Some clones in this sample may be carry-over from other donors' samples. Material: PBMCs. This CDR3 is CATNRRGADTQYF. CDR3 DNA: TGTGCCACCAACCGACGGGGGGCAGATACGCAGTATTTT.